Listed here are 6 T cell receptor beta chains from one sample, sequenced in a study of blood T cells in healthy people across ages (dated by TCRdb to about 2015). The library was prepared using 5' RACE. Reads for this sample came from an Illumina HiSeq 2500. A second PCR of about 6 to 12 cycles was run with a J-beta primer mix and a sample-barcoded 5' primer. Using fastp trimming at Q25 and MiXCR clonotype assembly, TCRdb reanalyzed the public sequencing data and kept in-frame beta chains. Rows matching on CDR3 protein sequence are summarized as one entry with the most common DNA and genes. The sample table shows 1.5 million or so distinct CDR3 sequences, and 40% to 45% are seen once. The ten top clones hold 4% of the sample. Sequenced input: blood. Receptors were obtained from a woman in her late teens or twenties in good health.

The CDR3 protein is CASSLGLAGVSYSYEQYF. The CDR3 DNA sequence: TGCGCCAGCAGCTTGGGGCTAGCGGGAGTAAGTTACTCCTACGAGCAGTACTTC. The chain recombines TRBV5-1 with TRBJ2-7, with 10 bases aligning to TRBD2. Per germline, CDR1 SGHRS and CDR2 YFSETQ. CDR3 length: 18 amino acids. Trimming at V came to 0 bases and at J to 0 bases, leaving 9 bases not matched to a gene. The entire variable domain, with the rest obtained from reference TRBV5-1 and TRBJ2-7, is as follows: KAGVTQTPRYLIKTRGQQVTLSCSPISGHRSVSWYQQTPGQGLQFLFEYFSETQRNKGNFPGRFSGRQFSNSRSEMNVSTLELGDSALYLCASSLGLAGVSYSYEQYFGPGTRLTVT.

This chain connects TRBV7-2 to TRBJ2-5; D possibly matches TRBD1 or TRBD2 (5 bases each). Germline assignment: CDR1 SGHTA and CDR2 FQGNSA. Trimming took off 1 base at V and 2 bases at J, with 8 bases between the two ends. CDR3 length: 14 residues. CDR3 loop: CASSLGGWQETQYF. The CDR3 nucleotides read TGTGCCAGCAGCTTAGGGGGGTGGCAAGAGACCCAGTACTTC.

CDR3 nucleotide sequence: TGCAGCGTTGTTGCCCGCTCCTACAATGAGCAGTACTTC. It codes for CSVVARSYNEQYF. This rearrangement joins TRBV29-1 to TRBJ2-1; D remains unclear. The last part of the DNA fits TRBJ2-7 better; the J call may be wrong. CDR1 and CDR2 (germline): SQVTM, ANQGSEA. This CDR3 has 13 amino acids.

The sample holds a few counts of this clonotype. For the CDR3, the DNA is TGTGCCAGCAGTTACCTGGCAGGGGGGATCTATGGCTACACCTTC. Protein product: CASSYLAGGIYGYTF. The chain links TRBV6-6 to TRBJ1-2; TRBD1 aligns across 7 bases. The CDR3 spans 15 residues. CDR1 and CDR2 from the germline V gene are MNHNY and SVGAGI (reference sequence). V gave up 2 bases and J gave up 4 bases; unmatched junction bases: 7.

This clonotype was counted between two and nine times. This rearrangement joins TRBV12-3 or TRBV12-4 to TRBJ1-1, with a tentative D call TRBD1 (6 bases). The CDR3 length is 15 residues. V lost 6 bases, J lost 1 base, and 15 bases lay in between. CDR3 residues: CASRLRGGGNTEAFF. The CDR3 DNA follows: TGTGCCAGCAGGCTAAGGGGGGGAGGGAACACTGAAGCTTTCTTT.

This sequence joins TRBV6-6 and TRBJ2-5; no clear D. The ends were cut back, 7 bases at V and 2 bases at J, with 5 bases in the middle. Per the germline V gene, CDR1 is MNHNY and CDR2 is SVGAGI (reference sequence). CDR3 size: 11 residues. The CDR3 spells CASKQQETQYF. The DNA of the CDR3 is TGTGCCAGCAAACAACAAGAGACCCAGTACTTC.